The TCR beta chain described here comes from a study of blood T cell repertoires in COVID-19. For the study at large: From the United States, Italy and Spain came samples of acute and convalescent COVID-19.

Germline V gene lookup returns CDR1 SGDLS and CDR2 YYNGEE. The CDR3 contains 15 residues. Deletions cut 3 bases from V and 2 bases from J, with 11 bases between. Method: immunoSEQ multiplex PCR; TCRdb's copy keeps in-frame clones and lacks some. The data show 250,000 or so clones, approximately 86% seen once. This sequence joins TRBV9 and TRBJ2-2, with a tentative D call TRBD2 (6 bases). This receptor was obtained from a woman aged 45-65 years who had recovered from COVID-19. What was sequenced was PBMCs or T cells enriched from blood (not recorded which). CDR3 nucleotide sequence: TGTGCCAGCAGCGCCCGGGAGACAAACACCGGGGAGCTGTTTTTT. Protein: CASSARETNTGELFF.